This T cell receptor beta chain is from a study of tumor and adjacent non-tumor tissue in lung cancer. Overall study context: Patients comprised eleven to twelve adenocarcinoma, a couple of squamous cell carcinoma and 1 small cell lung cancer. Each sample yielded 3.9 million or so productive TCRbeta reads on average. Study findings and constraints: Tumor TCR diversity, when higher, was linked to shorter survival.

Three rounds of nested PCR, following a modified ARM-PCR protocol, produced the TCRbeta library. TCRdb recomputed calls from the multiplex PCR reads with MiXCR, one row per CDR3 protein. The table records 60,000 to 90,000 distinct CDR3 sequences, over 70% of them present only once. RNA was extracted from bulk tissue without any cell sorting. Note on this clonotype: Its antigen is unidentified. A junction boundary mismatches the germline segment, possibly from a read error.

The source is a woman aged 50 to 60 with non-small cell lung cancer. Sequencing was carried out using lung tumor tissue.

The CDR3 here is CACSDLLGAGELFF. Written as DNA, the CDR3 is TGCGCCTGCAGTGATTTATTGGGAGCCGGGGAGCTATTTTTT. The chain joins TRBV10-1 to TRBJ2-2; TRBD2 might be the D (5 bases). This CDR3 has 14 residues. Germline values: CDR1 WNHNN, CDR2 SYGVQD (reference sequence).